This is a list of T cell receptor beta chains from one sample in a study of cytomegalovirus exposure and HLA in healthy donors. Profiling relied on immunoSEQ multiplex PCR, and the TCRdb table lists in-frame clones only, not all of them. The sample holds 150,000 to 200,000 clones, under 85% seen once. The sample taken for sequencing was PBMCs. These TCRs come from a female donor in good health and CMV-seronegative. CDR3s include the opening cysteine and the closing phenylalanine or tryptophan.

j_call: TRBJ1-4
cdr3_length: 15
v_call: TRBV19
cdr3_aa: CASSTGQATNEKLFF

j_call: TRBJ2-7
cdr3_length: 13
v_call: TRBV5-5
cdr3_aa: CASSRQGAYEQYF

j_call: TRBJ2-7
cdr3_length: 12
v_call: TRBV29-1
cdr3_aa: CSVRTSSYEQYF

j_call: TRBJ2-4
cdr3_length: 21
v_call: TRBV10-3
cdr3_aa: CAISESILAGASFGVKNIQYF

j_call: TRBJ2-1
cdr3_length: 16
v_call: TRBV18
cdr3_aa: CASSPSSGKGYNEQFF

j_call: TRBJ2-7
cdr3_length: 14
v_call: TRBV5-6
cdr3_aa: CASSLELSSYEQYF

j_call: TRBJ1-4
cdr3_length: 13
v_call: TRBV30
cdr3_aa: CAWLSGFNEKLFF

j_call: TRBJ1-1
cdr3_length: 13
v_call: TRBV4-2
cdr3_aa: CASRPGQGAEAFF

j_call: TRBJ1-5
cdr3_length: 17
v_call: TRBV18
cdr3_aa: CASSPTYGQSSNQPQHF

j_call: TRBJ1-2
cdr3_length: 16
v_call: TRBV28
cdr3_aa: CASRPGQGGPRYGYTF

j_call: TRBJ2-5
cdr3_length: 17
v_call: TRBV5-4
cdr3_aa: CASSPSPVGVPQETQYF

j_call: TRBJ2-7
cdr3_length: 13
v_call: TRBV29-1
cdr3_aa: CSVGTSGSYEQYF

j_call: TRBJ1-3
cdr3_length: 18
v_call: TRBV7-2
cdr3_aa: CASSSVGGASLAGNTIYF

j_call: TRBJ1-4
cdr3_length: 16
v_call: TRBV11-2
cdr3_aa: CASSTTGQGWEEKLFF

j_call: TRBJ2-1
cdr3_length: 15
v_call: TRBV5-5
cdr3_aa: CASSTAPTPSNEQFF

j_call: TRBJ2-7
cdr3_length: 15
v_call: TRBV5-4
cdr3_aa: CASRSRLGSPYEQYF

j_call: TRBJ2-7
cdr3_length: 15
v_call: TRBV5-1
cdr3_aa: CASRYQDRATNEQYF

j_call: TRBJ2-7
cdr3_length: 12
v_call: TRBV28
cdr3_aa: CASSPLTYEQYF

j_call: TRBJ2-7
cdr3_length: 15
v_call: TRBV19
cdr3_aa: CASSTSSGGPYEQYF

j_call: TRBJ1-2
cdr3_length: 13
v_call: TRBV29-1
cdr3_aa: CSAEWENLYGYTF

j_call: TRBJ1-1
cdr3_length: 12
v_call: TRBV30
cdr3_aa: CAWNWGRTEAFF

j_call: TRBJ1-2
cdr3_length: 16
v_call: TRBV25-1
cdr3_aa: CASSEYFGERDYGYTF

j_call: TRBJ2-3
cdr3_length: 18
v_call: TRBV5-4
cdr3_aa: CASSLAGLLGVEVGTQYF

j_call: TRBJ1-2
cdr3_length: 12
v_call: TRBV29-1
cdr3_aa: CSVEGRDYGYTF